Following are 15 T cell receptor beta chains from one sample sequenced in a study of cytomegalovirus exposure and HLA in healthy donors. Amplification used 60 Vbeta primers and 13 Jbeta primers. This table comes from immunoSEQ multiplex PCR, and its TCRdb copy is limited to in-frame clones, with some not included. This table has under 55,000 clones, about three quarters appearing once. Sequenced sample: PBMCs. The receptor set was obtained from a man aged 18 to 35 in good health and CMV-seronegative.

V usage is TRBV7-9 and J usage is TRBJ1-2, with a weak D call TRBD1 (6 bases). This CDR3 comprises 15 residues. V shed 5 bases and J shed 5 bases, with 18 bases lying between them. The germline CDR1 and CDR2 sequences are SEHNR and FQNEAQ (reference sequence). CDR3 residues: CASSLSGGARYGYTF. Here the CDR3 DNA reads TGTGCCAGCAGCCTCTCCGGGGGGGCGCGGTATGGCTACACCTTC.

The chain uses TRBV7-9 and TRBJ1-2; D may be TRBD1 (5 bases). This CDR3 is 15 amino acids long. Germline V gene sequence: CDR1 SEHNR, CDR2 FQNEAQ (reference sequence). V was shortened by 5 bases and J by 0 bases, with 13 bases between the two germline ends. The CDR3 nucleotides read TGTGCCAGCAGCCCCTCCACAGGAGCTAACTATGGCTACACCTTC. Protein product: CASSPSTGANYGYTF.

There are a few counts of this clone. No conserved phenylalanine or tryptophan ends this CDR3, so it is likely a read error. The chain carries TRBV29-1 and TRBJ1-1, with 9 nucleotides matching TRBD1. Unmatched junction bases numbered 9, after V lost 0 bases and J lost 1 base. Germline V lookup: CDR1 SQVTM, CDR2 ANQGSEA. The CDR3 extends over 17 amino acids. This CDR3 reads CSVEEAGQGRQNTEAFV. DNA for the CDR3: TGCAGCGTTGAAGAGGCGGGACAGGGAAGGCAGAACACTGAAGCTTTCGTT.

This chain uses TRBV21-1 with TRBJ1-5. TRBV21-1 is described as a pseudogene. The CDR3 totals 13 residues. The CDR3 is CASRTCGNQPQHF. The CDR3 DNA is TGTGCCAGCCGCACGTGCGGCAATCAGCCCCAGCATTTT.

V gene TRBV30 combines with J gene TRBJ2-7, with 8 bases matching TRBD1. The CDR3 runs 16 residues. Germline V gene lookup returns CDR1 GTSNPN and CDR2 SVGIG (reference sequence). Trimming removed 5 bases from V and 11 bases from J; junction bases left unmatched: 23. Here the CDR3 DNA reads TGTGCCTGGGGAGCGCCCCCGCTGACAGGGGATCTTAATAAGTACTTC. Protein: CAWGAPPLTGDLNKYF.

This clone was recorded only once. The chain recombines TRBV4-3 with TRBJ2-3; 8 bases are a match to TRBD1. The CDR3 is 18 amino acids. V trimming: 0 bases; J trimming: 2 bases; junction bases outside the gene matches: 10. Germline CDR1 is LGHNA and CDR2 is YSLEER. CDR3: CASSQDAGTGLLTDTQYF. Here the CDR3 DNA reads TGCGCCAGCAGCCAAGACGCCGGGACAGGATTACTCACAGATACGCAGTATTTT.

This clone was found a few times. The genes are TRBV27 and TRBJ1-1, with 7 bases lining up with TRBD1. The CDR3 is 11 amino acids. Germline V gene sequence: CDR1 MNHEY, CDR2 SMNVEV (reference sequence). With 6 bases clipped from V and 5 bases from J, the junction kept 0 bases outside the gene matches. The CDR3 is CASSRGTEAFF. The CDR3 region has the DNA TGTGCCAGCAGCAGGGGGACTGAAGCTTTCTTT.

The chain has TRBV29-1 and TRBJ1-5, with D possibly being TRBD1 (6 bases). CDR1 is SQVTM and CDR2 is ANQGSEA in the germline V gene. CDR3 length equals 13 residues. Trimming shortened V by 4 bases and J by 4 bases, and 11 bases separated the two germline ends. The CDR3 is CSVGRGGNQPQHF. DNA for the CDR3: TGCAGCGTTGGTAGGGGGGGGAATCAGCCCCAGCATTTT.

The rearrangement uses TRBV7-3 and TRBJ1-1; the D is unclear. Germline CDR1 SGHTA, CDR2 FQGTGA. Trimming took 1 base from V and 12 from J, leaving 3 bases between them. The CDR3 has 9 residues. The CDR3 DNA reads as TGTGCCAGCAGCTTAAATACTTTCTTT. The encoded protein is CASSLNTFF.

The V call is TRBV29-1, the J call TRBJ2-3; no reliable D call. V shed 3 bases and J shed 5 bases, with 9 bases lying between them. The CDR3 spans 12 residues. Germline-derived CDR1 and CDR2 are SQVTM and ANQGSEA. In DNA form, the CDR3 reads TGCAGCGTTGAGCCTTCGGGAGATACGCAGTATTTT. Protein product: CSVEPSGDTQYF.

V gene TRBV16 combines with J gene TRBJ1-2, with D uncertain. The CDR3 spans 13 residues. Deletions cut 1 base from V and 5 bases from J, with 8 bases between. Per the germline V gene, CDR1 is KGHSY and CDR2 is FQNENV. For the CDR3, the DNA is TGTGCCAGCAGCCAATGGGCAGCATATGGCTACACCTTC. Protein sequence: CASSQWAAYGYTF. Complete variable domain (other parts from reference TRBV16 and TRBJ1-2): GEEVAQTPKHLVRGEGQKAKLYCAPIKGHSYVFWYQQVLKNEFKFLISFQNENVFDETGMPKERFSAKCLPNSPCSLEIQATKLEDSAVYFCASSQWAAYGYTFGSGTRLTVV.

The count of this clone is one. The rearrangement joins TRBV15 to TRBJ2-6; D might be TRBD1 (5 bases). Germline-derived CDR1 and CDR2 are LNHNV and YYDKDF (reference sequence). This CDR3 is built from 14 residues. The V end was cut by 7 bases, the J end by 1 base, with 8 bases between. The CDR3 DNA follows: TGTGCCACCAAAAAGGGGTCTGGGGCCAACGTCCTGACTTTC. As protein: CATKKGSGANVLTF.

This clone came up a few times. The chain recombines TRBV11-2 with TRBJ1-1; D might be TRBD1 (5 bases). The CDR3 extends over 17 amino acids. V was clipped by 1 base and J by 0 bases, with 15 bases between them. The germline gives CDR1 SGHAT, CDR2 FQNNGV. For the CDR3, the DNA is TGTGCCAGCAGCTTAGTTGGGGGGAGCGGATTGAACACTGAAGCTTTCTTT. Residues: CASSLVGGSGLNTEAFF.

This clone was seen only a few times. The CDR3 DNA sequence: TGCAGCGTTGGCCTAGCGGGAGGGAGCACAGATACGCAGTATTTT. Protein sequence: CSVGLAGGSTDTQYF. The chain recombines TRBV29-1 with TRBJ2-3, with 12 bases matching TRBD2. Germline values: CDR1 SQVTM, CDR2 ANQGSEA. The CDR3 has 15 amino acids. Unmatched junction bases numbered 2, after V lost 4 bases and J lost 0 bases.

The chain combines TRBV5-1 with TRBJ2-3; D gene unclear. The CDR3 has 15 residues. In germline, CDR1 is SGHRS, CDR2 YFSETQ. Deletions cut 2 bases from V and 0 bases from J, with 10 bases between. CDR3 region: CASSFGSTSTDTQYF. The CDR3 DNA is TGCGCCAGCAGCTTTGGGTCGACTAGCACAGATACGCAGTATTTT. Based on the CDR3 plus reference TRBV5-1 and TRBJ2-3, the full variable domain is KAGVTQTPRYLIKTRGQQVTLSCSPISGHRSVSWYQQTPGQGLQFLFEYFSETQRNKGNFPGRFSGRQFSNSRSEMNVSTLELGDSALYLCASSFGSTSTDTQYFGPGTRLTVL.